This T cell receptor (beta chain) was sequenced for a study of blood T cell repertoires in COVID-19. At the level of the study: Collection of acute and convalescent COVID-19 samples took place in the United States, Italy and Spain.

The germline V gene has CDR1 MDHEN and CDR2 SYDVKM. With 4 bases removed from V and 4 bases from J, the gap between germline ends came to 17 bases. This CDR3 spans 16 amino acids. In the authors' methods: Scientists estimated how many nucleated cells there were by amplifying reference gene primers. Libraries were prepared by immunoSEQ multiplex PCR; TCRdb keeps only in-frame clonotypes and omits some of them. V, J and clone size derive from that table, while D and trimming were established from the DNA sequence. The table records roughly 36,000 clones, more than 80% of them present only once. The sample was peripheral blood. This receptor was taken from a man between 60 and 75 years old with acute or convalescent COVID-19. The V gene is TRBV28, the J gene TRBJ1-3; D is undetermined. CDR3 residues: CASSSPGEASGNTIYF. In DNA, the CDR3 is TGTGCCAGCAGTTCGCCCGGGGAGGCTTCAGGAAACACCATATATTTT.